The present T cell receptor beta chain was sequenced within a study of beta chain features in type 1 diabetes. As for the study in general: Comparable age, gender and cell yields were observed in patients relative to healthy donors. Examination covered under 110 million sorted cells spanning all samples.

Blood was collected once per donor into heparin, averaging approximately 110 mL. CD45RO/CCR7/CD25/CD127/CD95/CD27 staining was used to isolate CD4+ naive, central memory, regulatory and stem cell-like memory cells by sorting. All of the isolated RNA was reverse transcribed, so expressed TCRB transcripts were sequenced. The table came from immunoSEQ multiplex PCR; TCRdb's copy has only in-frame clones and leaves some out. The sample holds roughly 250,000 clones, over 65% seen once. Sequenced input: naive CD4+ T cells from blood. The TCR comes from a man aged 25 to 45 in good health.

The CDR3 coding sequence is TGTGCCTGGAGTGTTGGGGGGCCCAAAGAGACCCAGTACTTC. Translating it yields CAWSVGGPKETQYF. The gene calls are TRBV30 and TRBJ2-5; D might be TRBD1 or TRBD2, each matching 6 bases. V lost 0 bases to trimming and J lost 3 bases, with 11 bases between them. The V gene's germline CDR1 is GTSNPN and CDR2 SVGIG (reference sequence). There are 14 residues in the CDR3.